Listed below are T cell receptor beta chains from one sample, sequenced in a study of T-cell memory formation after mild COVID-19. A single record per CDR3 protein comes from TCRdb applying MiXCR to the 5' RACE reads. The sample has 84,000 or so distinct CDR3 sequences; around 13% are singletons. Sequences were obtained from PBMCs or a T cell subset sorted from them (not recorded which). The receptors here all came from an adult woman who had mild COVID-19 (a few samples of this study predate the infection). Cell type and time point are not known. Each CDR3 is given with its conserved first and last residue. The D gene is left open where the match is weak. Some rows mark clone size as missing; the rest say once, few, many or name a class of expanded clone.

CDR3 length: 15; V gene: TRBV6-5; clone size: -; D gene: TRBD2; J gene: TRBJ2-1; CDR3 protein: CASNPGAGEAREQFF; CDR3 DNA: TGTGCCAGCAACCCAGGAGCGGGAGAGGCGAGGGAGCAGTTCTTC
CDR3 length: 15; V gene: TRBV7-2; clone size: few; D gene: TRBD2; J gene: TRBJ2-7; CDR3 protein: CASSEGLAAPYEQYF; CDR3 DNA: TGTGCCAGCAGCGAGGGACTAGCGGCCCCCTACGAGCAGTACTTC
CDR3 length: 15; V gene: TRBV27; clone size: -; D gene: TRBD1; J gene: TRBJ2-7; CDR3 protein: CASSLVNRGPYEQYF; CDR3 DNA: TGTGCCAGCAGTTTGGTGAACAGGGGTCCTTACGAGCAGTACTTC
CDR3 length: 14; V gene: TRBV13; clone size: -; D gene: -; J gene: TRBJ2-7; CDR3 protein: CASSSGDSLYEQYF; CDR3 DNA: TGTGCCAGCAGCTCGGGGGACAGCCTCTACGAGCAGTACTTC
CDR3 length: 13; V gene: TRBV12-3/TRBV12-4; clone size: -; D gene: -; J gene: TRBJ2-1; CDR3 protein: CASGGVLIDEQFF; CDR3 DNA: TGTGCCAGCGGTGGGGTTCTGATTGATGAGCAGTTCTTC
CDR3 length: 12; V gene: TRBV4-3; clone size: -; D gene: -; J gene: TRBJ2-1; CDR3 protein: CASSPRGDEQFF; CDR3 DNA: TGCGCCAGCAGCCCCCGGGGCGATGAGCAGTTCTTC
CDR3 length: 11; V gene: TRBV19; clone size: few; D gene: -; J gene: TRBJ1-1; CDR3 protein: CASLGSTEAFF; CDR3 DNA: TGTGCCAGTCTGGGGAGTACTGAAGCTTTCTTT
CDR3 length: 15; V gene: TRBV19; clone size: few; D gene: TRBD1; J gene: TRBJ2-1; CDR3 protein: CASSIGGTGVWEQFF; CDR3 DNA: TGTGCCAGTAGTATAGGGGGGACAGGGGTTTGGGAGCAGTTCTTC
CDR3 length: 16; V gene: TRBV7-9; clone size: many; D gene: -; J gene: TRBJ2-3; CDR3 protein: CASSLPRGASTDTQYF; CDR3 DNA: TGTGCCAGCAGCCTTCCCCGCGGGGCATCCACAGATACGCAGTATTTT
CDR3 length: 15; V gene: TRBV5-1; clone size: few; D gene: -; J gene: TRBJ2-1; CDR3 protein: CASSLDGGAGDEQFF; CDR3 DNA: TGCGCCAGCAGCTTGGATGGGGGGGCAGGGGATGAGCAGTTCTTC
CDR3 length: 13; V gene: TRBV10-3; clone size: -; D gene: -; J gene: TRBJ2-7; CDR3 protein: CAINSGVSYEQYF; CDR3 DNA: TGTGCCATAAACTCGGGGGTCTCCTACGAGCAGTACTTC
CDR3 length: 15; V gene: TRBV5-1; clone size: few; D gene: -; J gene: TRBJ2-3; CDR3 protein: CASSLDEVSTDTQYF; CDR3 DNA: TGCGCCAGCAGCTTGGATGAGGTATCCACAGATACGCAGTATTTT
CDR3 length: 14; V gene: TRBV29-1; clone size: -; D gene: -; J gene: TRBJ2-7; CDR3 protein: CSVEDSIGDYEQYF; CDR3 DNA: TGCAGCGTTGAAGATAGTATCGGAGACTACGAGCAGTACTTC
CDR3 length: 11; V gene: TRBV15; clone size: few; D gene: -; J gene: TRBJ2-5; CDR3 protein: CATSRGETQYF; CDR3 DNA: TGTGCCACCAGCAGAGGCGAGACCCAGTACTTC
CDR3 length: 15; V gene: TRBV5-1; clone size: -; D gene: TRBD1; J gene: TRBJ2-2; CDR3 protein: CASTSGTVNTGELFF; CDR3 DNA: TGCGCCAGCACCTCCGGGACAGTTAACACCGGGGAGCTGTTTTTT
CDR3 length: 21; V gene: TRBV12-3/TRBV12-4; clone size: few; D gene: -; J gene: TRBJ2-7; CDR3 protein: CASTSSRPEGAANYQPDEQYF; CDR3 DNA: TGTGCCAGCACCTCTTCCCGCCCGGAGGGGGCCGCAAATTACCAGCCCGACGAGCAGTACTTC
CDR3 length: 13; V gene: TRBV5-6; clone size: -; D gene: -; J gene: TRBJ2-3; CDR3 protein: CASSLTDTDTQYF; CDR3 DNA: TGTGCCAGCAGCTTAACGGACACAGATACGCAGTATTTT
CDR3 length: 15; V gene: TRBV15; clone size: -; D gene: TRBD2; J gene: TRBJ2-7; CDR3 protein: CATSRDLGLGDEQYF; CDR3 DNA: TGTGCCACCAGCAGAGATCTGGGACTAGGGGACGAGCAGTACTTC
CDR3 length: 12; V gene: TRBV29-1; clone size: many; D gene: -; J gene: TRBJ2-7; CDR3 protein: CSVDPGTYEQYF; CDR3 DNA: TGCAGCGTTGACCCAGGGACGTACGAGCAGTACTTC
CDR3 length: 14; V gene: TRBV7-9; clone size: few; D gene: TRBD1; J gene: TRBJ1-2; CDR3 protein: CASSQQGAWYGYTF; CDR3 DNA: TGTGCCAGCAGCCAGCAGGGGGCTTGGTATGGCTACACCTTC
CDR3 length: 14; V gene: TRBV4-2; clone size: few; D gene: -; J gene: TRBJ2-5; CDR3 protein: CASSQGRGQETQYF; CDR3 DNA: TGTGCCAGCAGCCAAGGTCGGGGGCAAGAGACCCAGTACTTC
CDR3 length: 15; V gene: TRBV9; clone size: few; D gene: -; J gene: TRBJ2-7; CDR3 protein: CASSVAALAGYEQYF; CDR3 DNA: TGTGCCAGCAGCGTAGCTGCGCTGGCGGGTTACGAGCAGTACTTC
CDR3 length: 17; V gene: TRBV20-1; clone size: few; D gene: -; J gene: TRBJ2-7; CDR3 protein: CSARNYLDSVLSYEQYF; CDR3 DNA: TGCAGTGCTAGGAACTATCTGGATAGCGTGCTCTCCTACGAGCAGTACTTC